The source of this TCR beta chain is a study of blood T cells in healthy people across ages (dated by TCRdb to the mid-2010s). About the study as a whole: In model experiments, template switching captured about one uniquely barcoded TCR beta cDNA molecule for every two T cells. To track age-related changes in TCR beta repertoire diversity, the study relied on deep sequencing normalized with unique cDNA molecular identifiers. Donors were grouped into four age groups: young (average roughly 15 years), middle-aged (39), aged (approximately 67) and long-lived (just over 80). To avoid experimental bias, donors of different ages were randomly spread across the sequencing lanes. Using the same blood draw, the study looked at two additional independent replicas of 1 million unique cDNA reads for two donors, one aged 18 to 30 and the other aged 80 or older.

According to the germline V gene, CDR1 reads MDHEN and CDR2 reads SYDVKM. Spanning cysteine to phenylalanine, the CDR3 consists of 14 amino acids. The retained sequence is limited to the CDR3, 42 bases, with the frame set at the first base. Germline trimming: 6 bases from V, 5 bases from J; junction bases outside gene matches: 8. The approximately 41 donors, aged roughly 6 to 95 years, were systemically healthy Caucasian individuals from Russia. Roughly 10 milliliters of peripheral blood were collected from each donor into EDTA-treated Vacutainer tubes. Ficoll-Paque density-gradient centrifugation was used to isolate PBMCs, with at least 7 million per sample. Trizol reagent was used to extract total RNA from the PBMCs, yielding at least 5 micrograms per sample. For every donor, flow cytometry on a PBMC aliquot measured the percentage of naive CD45RAhigh/CD27high T cells. General study outcomes and caveats: Donor CMV infection status was unknown, potentially confounding age-related changes in expanded clonotypes. Estimates of total diversity based on one million sequenced T cells were regarded as lower bounds and as underestimates. A strong correlation was found between observed TCR beta diversity and the percentage of naive T cells measured by flow cytometry. Observed TCR beta diversity per million T cells fell roughly linearly with age, and a significant reduction was already apparent by age roughly 40. Conclusive comparison of naive and antigen-experienced compartments was prevented by the profiling of bulk unsorted PBMCs. Compared with the aged group, more naive CD4+ T cells, fewer expanded clones and increased TCR diversity were shown by the long-lived group, suggesting age selection.

Library creation used 5' RACE. The data were produced on an Illumina HiSeq 2500. A second about 7 to 12 cycle PCR used a sample-barcoded 5' primer and a J-beta primer mix. Each TCR beta cDNA molecule received a unique molecular identifier from a template-switch 5' adaptor carrying 12 random nucleotides. Each sample yielded at least 2.5 million CDR3-containing paired-end reads. First-strand cDNA synthesis was performed from all RNA using the Mint cDNA synthesis kit, with priming by a TRBC-specific oligonucleotide. After uracil-DNA glycosylase treatment, a first 18-cycle PCR used universal primers M1SS and BC2_uni_R on all cDNA. The authors' analysis ran thus. For normalization, 1 million high-quality reads, each with a distinct molecular identifier, were randomly selected from each sample. Reads with shared molecular identifiers were discarded instead of being binned into consensus sequences. MiTCR, set to a Q25 quality threshold and the strictest error-elimination algorithm, was used for CDR3 identification, clonotype clustering and error correction. A nonparametric unseen species model with Euler transformation was used to estimate a lower bound on total TCR beta diversity. The raw public data were reprocessed by TCRdb itself: fastp quality trimming at Q25, MiXCR clonotype calling, in-frame beta chains only. Entries are consolidated by CDR3 protein sequence, retaining the most common genes and DNA. TCRdb's processing, not the authors' own work, is the source of the V and J calls. The sample table records about 730,000 distinct CDR3 sequences; more than 40% of these occur just once. The ten largest clones represent 20% to 25% of the sample.

Turning to this clonotype: It lacks a known antigen. Base qualities are not recorded, but no much larger clone differs from it by a single base.

This clonotype was sampled from a woman in her sixties or seventies in good health. The sequenced material came from blood. The chain is encoded by TRBV28 joined to TRBJ2-7, and 9 bases in between align with TRBD2. The nucleotide sequence reads as follows: TGTGCCAGCAGCCCCGGGACTAGCATCGACGAGCAGTACTTC. Its amino acids are CASSPGTSIDEQYF.